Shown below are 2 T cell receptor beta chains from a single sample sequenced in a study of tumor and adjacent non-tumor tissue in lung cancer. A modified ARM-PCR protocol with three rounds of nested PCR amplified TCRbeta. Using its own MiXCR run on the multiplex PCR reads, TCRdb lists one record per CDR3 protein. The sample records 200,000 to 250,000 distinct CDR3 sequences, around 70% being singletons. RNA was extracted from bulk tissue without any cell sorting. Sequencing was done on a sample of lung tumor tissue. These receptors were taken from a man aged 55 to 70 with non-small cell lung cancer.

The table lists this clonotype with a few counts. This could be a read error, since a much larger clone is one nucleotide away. CDR3 sequence reads: CASSIKTGDYEKLFF. CDR3 nucleotide sequence: TGTGCCAGCAGCATAAAGACAGGGGATTATGAAAAACTGTTTTTT. The chain combines TRBV5-4 with TRBJ1-4; 8 bases agree with TRBD1. Germline V gene data show CDR1 as SGHNT and CDR2 as YYREEE (reference sequence). Germline trimming cut 4 bases from V and 6 bases from J; bases unmatched to any gene: 8. The CDR3 contains 15 residues.

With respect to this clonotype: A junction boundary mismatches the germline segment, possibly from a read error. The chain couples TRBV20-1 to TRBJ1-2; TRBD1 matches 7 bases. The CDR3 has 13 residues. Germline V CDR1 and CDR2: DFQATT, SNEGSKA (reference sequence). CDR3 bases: TGCAATGCTACCCGGGACAGTAGGTTCGGCTACACCTTC. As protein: CNATRDSRFGYTF.